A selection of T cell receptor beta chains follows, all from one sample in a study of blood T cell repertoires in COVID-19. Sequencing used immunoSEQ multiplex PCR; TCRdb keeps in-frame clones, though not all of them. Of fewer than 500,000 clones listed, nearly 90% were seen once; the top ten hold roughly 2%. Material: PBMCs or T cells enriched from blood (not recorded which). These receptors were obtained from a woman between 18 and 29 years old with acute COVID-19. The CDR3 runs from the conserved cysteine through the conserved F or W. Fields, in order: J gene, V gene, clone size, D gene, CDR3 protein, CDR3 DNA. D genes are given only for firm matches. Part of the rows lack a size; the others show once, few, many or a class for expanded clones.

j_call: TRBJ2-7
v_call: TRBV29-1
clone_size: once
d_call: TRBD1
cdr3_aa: CSAGTGFRAQYF
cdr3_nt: TGCAGCGCGGGGACAGGGTTTAGGGCGCAGTACTTC

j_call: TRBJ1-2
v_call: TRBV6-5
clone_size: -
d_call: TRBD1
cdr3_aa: CASSYSKGAYGYTF
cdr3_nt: TGTGCCAGCAGTTACTCGAAGGGGGCCTATGGCTACACCTTC

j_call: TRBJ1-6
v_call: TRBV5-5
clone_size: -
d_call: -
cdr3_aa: CASSLGGKNNSPLHF
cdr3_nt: TGTGCCAGCAGCTTGGGAGGGAAAAATAATTCACCCCTCCACTTT

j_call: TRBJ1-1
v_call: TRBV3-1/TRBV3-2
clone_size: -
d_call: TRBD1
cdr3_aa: CASSHTGTGDTEAFF
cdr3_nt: TGTGCCAGCAGCCACACCGGGACAGGGGACACTGAAGCTTTCTTT

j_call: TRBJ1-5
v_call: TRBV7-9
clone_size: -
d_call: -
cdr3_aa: CASSTVNQPQHF
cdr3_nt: TGTGCCAGCAGCACAGTGAATCAGCCCCAGCATTTT

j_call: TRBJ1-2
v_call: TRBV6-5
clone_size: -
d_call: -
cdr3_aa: CASSYSVHGNYGYTF
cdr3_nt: TGTGCCAGCAGTTACTCTGTCCACGGGAACTATGGCTACACCTTC

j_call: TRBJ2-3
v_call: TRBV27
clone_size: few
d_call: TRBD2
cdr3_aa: CASIAGGPGDTQYF
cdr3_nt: TGTGCCAGCATAGCGGGAGGGCCGGGAGATACGCAGTATTTT

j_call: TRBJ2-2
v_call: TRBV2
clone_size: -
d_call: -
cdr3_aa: CASNPRQTTGELFF
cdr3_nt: TGTGCCAGCAACCCGAGACAGACCACCGGGGAGCTGTTTTTT

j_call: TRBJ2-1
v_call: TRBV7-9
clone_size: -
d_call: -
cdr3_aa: CASSARLAGQYNEQFF
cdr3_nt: TGTGCCAGCAGTGCAAGATTGGCGGGGCAATACAATGAGCAGTTCTTC

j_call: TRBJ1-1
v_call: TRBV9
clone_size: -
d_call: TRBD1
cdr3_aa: CASSPGQMNTEAFF
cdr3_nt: TGTGCCAGCAGCCCGGGACAGATGAACACTGAAGCTTTCTTT

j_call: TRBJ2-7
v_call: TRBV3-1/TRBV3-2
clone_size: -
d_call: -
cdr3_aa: CASSRGGDRAYEQYF
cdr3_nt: TGTGCCAGCAGCCGCGGTGGAGATCGCGCCTACGAGCAGTACTTC

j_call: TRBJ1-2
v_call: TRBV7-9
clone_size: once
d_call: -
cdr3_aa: CASSSWRDGNYGYTF
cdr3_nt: TGTGCCAGCAGCTCATGGAGGGATGGAAACTATGGCTACACCTTC

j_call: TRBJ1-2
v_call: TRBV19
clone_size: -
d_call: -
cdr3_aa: CASSIHSNYGYTF
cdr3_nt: TGTGCCAGTAGTATCCACAGTAATTATGGCTACACCTTC

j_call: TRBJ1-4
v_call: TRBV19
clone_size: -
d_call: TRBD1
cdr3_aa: CARPQERQGGVPNNEKLFF
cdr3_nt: TGTGCCAGACCTCAGGAACGACAGGGCGGCGTACCAAATAATGAAAAACTGTTTTTT

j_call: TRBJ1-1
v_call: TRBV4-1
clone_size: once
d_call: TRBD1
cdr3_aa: CASSPKGQMNTEAFF
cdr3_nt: TGCGCCAGCAGCCCCAAGGGACAGATGAACACTGAAGCTTTCTTT

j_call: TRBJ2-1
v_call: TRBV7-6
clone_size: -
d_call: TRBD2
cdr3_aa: CASSTGLANHNEQFF
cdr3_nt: TGTGCCAGCAGTACAGGACTAGCGAACCACAATGAGCAGTTCTTC

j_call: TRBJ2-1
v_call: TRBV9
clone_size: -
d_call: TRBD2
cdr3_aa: CASSPVGGGANNEQFF
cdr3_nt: TGTGCCAGCAGCCCAGTGGGCGGGGGGGCCAACAATGAGCAGTTCTTC

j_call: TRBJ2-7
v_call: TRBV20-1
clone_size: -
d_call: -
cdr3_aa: CSASGRSHEQYF
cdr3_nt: TGCAGTGCTAGTGGCAGGTCCCACGAGCAGTACTTC

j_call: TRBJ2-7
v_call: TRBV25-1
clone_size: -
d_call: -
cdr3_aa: CASSDLASSYEQYF
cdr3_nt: TGTGCCAGCAGTGACCTAGCGAGCTCCTACGAGCAGTACTTC

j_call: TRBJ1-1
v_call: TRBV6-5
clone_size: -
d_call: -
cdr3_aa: CASSYGGARREAFF
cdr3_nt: TGTGCCAGCAGTTACGGGGGGGCTCGGCGAGAAGCTTTCTTT

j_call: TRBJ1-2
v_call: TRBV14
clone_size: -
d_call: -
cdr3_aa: CASSLLGSGAYGYTF
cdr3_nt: TGTGCCAGCAGCCTCTTAGGTTCAGGGGCATATGGCTACACCTTC

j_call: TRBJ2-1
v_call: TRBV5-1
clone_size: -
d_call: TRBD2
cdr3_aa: CASSLAGASQWVF
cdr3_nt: TGCGCCAGCAGCTTAGCGGGGGCGTCCCAATGGGTCTTC

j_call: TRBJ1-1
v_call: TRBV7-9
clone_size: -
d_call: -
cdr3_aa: CASSFYGDTEAFF
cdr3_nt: TGTGCCAGCAGCTTCTACGGGGACACTGAAGCTTTCTTT

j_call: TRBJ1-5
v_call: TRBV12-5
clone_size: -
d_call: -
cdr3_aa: CASGLADRSNQPQHF
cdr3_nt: TGTGCTAGTGGTTTGGCAGACAGGTCCAATCAGCCCCAGCATTTT

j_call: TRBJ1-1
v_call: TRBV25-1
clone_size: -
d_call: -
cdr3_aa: CASSDPGGGTEAFF
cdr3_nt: TGTGCCAGCAGTGACCCGGGGGGCGGCACTGAAGCTTTCTTT

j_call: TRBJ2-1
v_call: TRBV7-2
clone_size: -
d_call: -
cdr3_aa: CASSAAALNNEQFF
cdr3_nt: TGTGCCAGCAGCGCTGCGGCTCTAAACAATGAGCAGTTCTTC

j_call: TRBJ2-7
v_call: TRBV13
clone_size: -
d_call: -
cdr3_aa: CASSIRRAGVTYEQYF
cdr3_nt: TGTGCCAGCAGCATTCGAAGAGCGGGTGTTACCTACGAGCAGTACTTC

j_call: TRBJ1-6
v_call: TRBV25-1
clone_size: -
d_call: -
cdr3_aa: CASSDRGGTPLHF
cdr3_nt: TGTGCCAGCAGTGATAGGGGGGGGACACCCCTCCACTTT

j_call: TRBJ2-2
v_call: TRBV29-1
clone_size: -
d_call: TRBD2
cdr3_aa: CSVRGTSGSISGELFF
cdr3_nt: TGCAGCGTGAGAGGGACTAGCGGGAGTATCTCCGGGGAGCTGTTTTTT

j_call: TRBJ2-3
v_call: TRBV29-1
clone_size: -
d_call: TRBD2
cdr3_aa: CSVAGGGPTDTQYF
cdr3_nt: TGCAGCGTTGCGGGGGGAGGGCCTACAGATACGCAGTATTTT

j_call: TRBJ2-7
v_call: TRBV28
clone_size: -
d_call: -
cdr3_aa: CASNGQSSSYEQYF
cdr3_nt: TGTGCCAGCAACGGACAGTCGAGCTCCTACGAGCAGTACTTC

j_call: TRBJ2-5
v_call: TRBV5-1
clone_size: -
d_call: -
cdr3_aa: CASSLKSPQETQYF
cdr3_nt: TGCGCCAGCAGCTTGAAATCCCCACAAGAGACCCAGTACTTC

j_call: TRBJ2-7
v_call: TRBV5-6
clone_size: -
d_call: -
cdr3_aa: CASSSLADSSYEQYF
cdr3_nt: TGTGCCAGCAGCAGTCTAGCGGACAGCTCCTACGAGCAGTACTTC

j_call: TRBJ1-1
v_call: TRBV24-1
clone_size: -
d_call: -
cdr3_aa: CATGQGRLAFF
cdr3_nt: TGTGCCACCGGGCAGGGCAGGTTGGCTTTCTTT

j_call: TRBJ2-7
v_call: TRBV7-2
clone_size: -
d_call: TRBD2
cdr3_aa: CASRRSGGMVYEQYF
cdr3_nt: TGTGCCAGCAGACGAAGCGGGGGGATGGTTTACGAGCAGTACTTC

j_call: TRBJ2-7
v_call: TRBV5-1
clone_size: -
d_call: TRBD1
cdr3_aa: CASSPDTGGSSYEQYF
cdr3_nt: TGCGCCAGCAGCCCCGATACAGGGGGTAGCTCCTACGAGCAGTACTTC

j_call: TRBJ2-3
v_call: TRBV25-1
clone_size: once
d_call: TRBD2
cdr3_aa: CASSPGGSGRDTQYF
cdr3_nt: TGTGCCAGCAGTCCCGGGGGTAGCGGGAGAGATACGCAGTATTTT